This TCR beta chain originates from a study of blood T cell repertoires in COVID-19 (TCRdb year 2020). About the investigation overall: Collaborator samples came from the United States, Italy and Spain and covered acute and convalescent phases of COVID-19. The material from the prospective study consisted of cDNA or gDNA derived from T cells, B-cell-depleted T cells, or PBMCs. Subjects who had been exposed to COVID-19, were actively infected with it, or had recovered from it provided the deeply sampled blood TCRbeta repertoires that made up the dataset. The repertoires were made available in a free public database intended to serve as a resource for research on the immune response to SARS-CoV-2. The samples were drawn from two sources: the first 160 participants of the ongoing ImmuneRACE study, and 950 to 1,500 subjects contributed by 6 global collaborators. Sample metadata almost always included a de-identified subject ID, COVID-19 status, age in years and sex. Where available, HLA class I and class II types were taken from metadata supplied by the sample provider and were not determined by assay-based typing. Results and caveats for the whole study, not just this receptor: The quantity of clinical and demographic metadata differed by source and by participant and was supplied without curation.

Comments on this clone: Its antigen is not yet known. No clone much larger than this one lies a single base away; base qualities are absent.

Trimming costs V 8 bases and J 7 bases, and their ends lie 24 bases apart. Inclusive of the bounding cysteine and phenylalanine, the CDR3 is 16 residues long. Only the CDR3 DNA is retained, 48 bases long and in frame from the first base. The germline V gene provides CDR1 MDHEN and CDR2 SYDVKM. TCRbeta CDR3 regions were amplified from genomic DNA by means of the immunoSEQ Assay, a bias-controlled multiplex PCR. On the study's bioinformatics: Nucleated cell counts per sample were estimated from amplification of reference gene primers within the assay. To quantify the absolute abundance of each unique TCRbeta CDR3 rearrangement, sequence reads were collapsed and filtered. For each sample, productive Simpson clonality was calculated as the square root of Simpson's diversity index over productive rearrangements. The table comes from immuneACCESS by way of TCRdb, which keeps in-frame sequences with V and J called. Part of the clones is missing from these tables; in studies checked, under half for an unresolved V gene and the rest for unknown reasons. V, J and clone size are those of that table, while D and trimming were read from the DNA. This sample is represented by fewer than 75,000 clones; about 89% of them were singletons. 8.3% of the sample is taken by the ten largest.

Whole blood was collected in K2EDTA tubes by collaborating institutions according to the institutions' own protocols. For TCRbeta analysis, collaborators shipped samples as frozen whole blood, isolated PBMCs, or DNA extracted from either of those sample types. This TCR came from a man in his forties or fifties with active COVID-19. Recombination joined TRBV28 with TRBJ2-1; possibly the D gene is TRBD2, per 6 matching bases. Specimen: peripheral blood. The nucleotides are TGTGCCAGCCGACCCGTATCTGCGGGATTGGGTAATGAGCAGTTCTTC. This codes for CASRPVSAGLGNEQFF.